The clone carrying this T cell receptor beta chain was observed a single time. The data were taken from a study of CD8 T cells in Susac syndrome. An amount of RNA that ranged from about 0.45 to 1 ug was reverse transcribed with random hexamers. The authors amplified TCR beta CDR3 across 54 Vbeta and 13 Jbeta using immunoSEQ multiplex PCR. TCRdb ran MiXCR on the immunoSEQ multiplex PCR reads and lists one entry per CDR3 protein. Here the sample spans around 130,000 distinct CDR3 sequences, roughly 76% being singletons. Germline V CDR1 and CDR2: LNHDA, SQIVND (reference sequence). The CDR3 spans 15 residues. V lost 1 base to trimming and J lost 0 bases, with 7 bases between them. It was treatment-naive patients with stable or active relapsing-remitting disease who made up the multiple sclerosis controls. The TEMRA cells underwent FACS enrichment, while the CD8+ and CD4+ T cells underwent negative isolation.

The genes are TRBV19 and TRBJ2-1, with D hard to call. This receptor was obtained from a human donor with multiple sclerosis. The sample comprised CD8+ T cells from PBMCs. This chain's CDR3 is CASSIAGVSYNEQFF. The CDR3 DNA sequence: TGTGCCAGTAGTATAGCTGGAGTCTCCTACAATGAGCAGTTCTTC.